These 12 T cell receptor beta chains share one sample of origin, sequenced in a study of T-cell memory formation after mild COVID-19. From the 5' RACE reads, TCRdb called clonotypes with MiXCR, one entry per CDR3 protein. The profile shows hundreds of thousands of distinct CDR3 sequences, 8.2% of them singletons. Material for sequencing was PBMCs or a T cell subset sorted from them (not recorded which). These receptors came from a man aged 18-30 years who had mild COVID-19 (a few samples of this study predate the infection). Cell type and time point are not known.

This clonotype was found a few times. The chain couples TRBV27 to TRBJ1-1, with 8 bases that match TRBD1. Germline CDR1 MNHEY, CDR2 SMNVEV (reference sequence). V lost 6 bases to trimming and J lost 6 bases; unmatched junction nucleotides: 9. The CDR3 spans 14 residues. The CDR3 reads CASRPDRVRAEAFF. CDR3 DNA sequence: TGTGCCAGCAGGCCGGACAGGGTGAGGGCTGAAGCTTTCTTT.

The gene calls are TRBV7-2 and TRBJ2-5; possible D gene TRBD1, 6 bases. This CDR3 has 17 amino acids. Trimming stripped 4 bases from V and 4 bases from J, with 22 bases between. The germline CDR1 and CDR2 sequences are SGHTA and FQGNSA. The CDR3: CASSSWRWGRGGETQYF. The CDR3 coding sequence is TGTGCCAGCAGCTCCTGGCGGTGGGGCAGGGGTGGAGAGACCCAGTACTTC.

A few counts support this clonotype. This chain uses TRBV6-6 with TRBJ2-5; D is unclear. Trimming stripped 0 bases from V and 1 base from J, with 6 bases between. There are 14 residues in the CDR3. Germline V CDR1 and CDR2: MNHNY, SVGAGI (reference sequence). CDR3: CASSYSTLQETQYF. For the CDR3, the DNA is TGTGCCAGCAGTTACTCGACCCTCCAAGAGACCCAGTACTTC.

This clonotype was detected only a few times. This chain links TRBV27 with TRBJ2-2; 7 positions match TRBD1. This CDR3 has 15 residues. V shed 7 bases, J shed 4 bases, and the junction held 9 bases outside the gene matches. Per germline, CDR1 MNHEY and CDR2 SMNVEV (reference sequence). CDR3 coding DNA: TGTGCCAGCAATCGACAGGGCTCCTTCACCGGGGAGCTGTTTTTT. Amino acid sequence: CASNRQGSFTGELFF.

This clonotype was found many times. V gene TRBV5-1 combines with J gene TRBJ2-7; no definite D call. The CDR3 covers 13 residues. V lost 6 bases to trimming and J lost 0 bases, with 10 bases between them. CDR1 is SGHRS, CDR2 YFSETQ, per germline. CDR3: CASTQTPSYEQYF. CDR3 nucleotides: TGCGCCAGCACCCAGACACCCTCCTACGAGCAGTACTTC.

This clonotype occurred a few times. The V and J genes are TRBV5-1 and TRBJ2-2; D ambiguous. The CDR3 spans 14 residues. Trimming left V 0 bases short and J 1 base short, with 4 bases between. Germline V gives CDR1 SGHRS, CDR2 YFSETQ. CDR3 nucleotide sequence: TGCGCCAGCAGCTTGGACCAGAACACCGGGGAGCTGTTTTTT. Residues: CASSLDQNTGELFF.

V is TRBV29-1 and J is TRBJ2-7; TRBD2 matches 9 bases. The CDR3 length is 16 residues. V lost 0 bases to trimming and J lost 2 bases; unmatched junction nucleotides: 8. CDR1 SQVTM and CDR2 ANQGSEA come from the germline V gene. The CDR3 sequence: CSVEDLRAGGTYEQYF. DNA for the CDR3: TGCAGCGTTGAAGATTTAAGAGCGGGGGGCACCTACGAGCAGTACTTC.

This clonotype was counted only a few times. This chain joins TRBV5-1 and TRBJ2-1; D perhaps matches TRBD2 (5 bases). The CDR3 is 14 amino acids. V lost 0 bases and J 9 bases, leaving 13 bases between the germline ends. CDR1 SGHRS and CDR2 YFSETQ come from the germline V gene. The CDR3 region is CASSLDPGVGEQFF. The CDR3, as DNA: TGCGCCAGCAGCTTGGATCCCGGGGTCGGTGAGCAGTTCTTC. The whole variable domain, filled in from reference TRBV5-1 and TRBJ2-1, reads KAGVTQTPRYLIKTRGQQVTLSCSPISGHRSVSWYQQTPGQGLQFLFEYFSETQRNKGNFPGRFSGRQFSNSRSEMNVSTLELGDSALYLCASSLDPGVGEQFFGPGTRLTVL.

Many counts were recorded for this clonotype. The J gene is TRBJ1-4, the V gene TRBV20-1; D gene ambiguous. Between the trimmed V and J ends, which lost 6 bases and 8 bases, there was a span of 13 bases. The CDR3 length is 12 residues. Germline V gene lookup returns CDR1 DFQATT and CDR2 SNEGSKA (reference sequence). CDR3 amino acids: CSARAAYEKLFF. As DNA, the CDR3 is TGCAGTGCGCGGGCGGCCTACGAAAAACTGTTTTTT.

This clonotype turned up a few times. The chain has TRBV28 and TRBJ2-5; 9 nucleotides line up with TRBD1. V shed 3 bases, J shed 4 bases, and the junction held 6 bases outside the gene matches. CDR1 and CDR2 from the germline V gene are MDHEN and SYDVKM. The CDR3 has 15 residues. CDR3 loop: CASSFQGQGRETQYF. CDR3 sequence (DNA): TGTGCCAGCAGTTTTCAAGGACAGGGGAGAGAGACCCAGTACTTC. Full variable domain (remainder filled in from reference TRBV28 and TRBJ2-5): DVKVTQSSRYLVKRTGEKVFLECVQDMDHENMFWYRQDPGLGLRLIYFSYDVKMKEKGDIPEGYSVSREKKERFSLILESASTNQTSMYLCASSFQGQGRETQYFGPGTRLLVL.

The rearrangement uses TRBV2 and TRBJ2-3, with 7 positions matching TRBD2. The CDR3 covers 17 residues. The germline V gene encodes CDR1 SNHLY and CDR2 FYNNEI. With V trimmed by 3 bases and J by 0 bases, 9 bases remained unmatched. CDR3 in DNA: TGTGCCAGCAGTGACGGTGCGCGGGGGACCAGCACAGATACGCAGTATTTT. Its protein product is CASSDGARGTSTDTQYF.

This clonotype has a count of ten or more. The chain joins TRBV4-3 to TRBJ2-3; TRBD2 matches at 12 bases. Germline CDR1 and CDR2: LGHNA and YSLEER. V shed 1 base and J 4 bases; nucleotides not matched to a gene: 3. The CDR3 sequence is 16 residues long. CDR3 in amino acids: CASSQVASGGADTQYF. The CDR3 nucleotides read TGCGCCAGCAGCCAAGTGGCTAGCGGGGGGGCAGATACGCAGTATTTT.